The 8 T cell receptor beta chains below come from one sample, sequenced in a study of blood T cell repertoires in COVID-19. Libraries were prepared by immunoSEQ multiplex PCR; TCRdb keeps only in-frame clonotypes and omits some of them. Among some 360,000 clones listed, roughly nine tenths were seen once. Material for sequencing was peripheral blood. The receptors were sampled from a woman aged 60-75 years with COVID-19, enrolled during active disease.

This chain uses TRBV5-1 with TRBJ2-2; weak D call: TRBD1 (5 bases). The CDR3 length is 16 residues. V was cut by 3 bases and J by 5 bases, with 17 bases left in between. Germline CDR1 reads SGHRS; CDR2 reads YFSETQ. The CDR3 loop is CASSSSDSLYTGELFF. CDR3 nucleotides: TGCGCCAGCAGCTCCTCTGACAGCCTTTATACCGGGGAGCTGTTTTTT.

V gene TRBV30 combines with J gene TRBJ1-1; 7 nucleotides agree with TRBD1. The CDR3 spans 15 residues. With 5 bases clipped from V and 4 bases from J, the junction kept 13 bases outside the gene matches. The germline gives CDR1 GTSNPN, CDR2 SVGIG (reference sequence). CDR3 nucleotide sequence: TGTGCCTGGGGAAGAGCGGACAGGCGGGGCACTGAAGCTTTCTTT. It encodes CAWGRADRRGTEAFF.

CDR3 sequence (DNA): TGTGCCTGGAGTACCCTAGCGGGGGACACAGATACGCAGTATTTT. It yields the protein CAWSTLAGDTDTQYF. The chain has TRBV30 and TRBJ2-3, with 10 nucleotides matching TRBD2. Trimming cost V 2 bases and J 2 bases; bases outside gene matches: 4. This CDR3 contains 15 residues. Germline CDR1 is GTSNPN and CDR2 is SVGIG (reference sequence).

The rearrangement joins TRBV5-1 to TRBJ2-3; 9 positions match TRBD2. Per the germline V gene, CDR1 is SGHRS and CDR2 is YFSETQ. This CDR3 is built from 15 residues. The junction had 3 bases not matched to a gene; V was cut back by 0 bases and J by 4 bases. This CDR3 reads CASSLASGDADTQYF. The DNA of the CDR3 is TGCGCCAGCAGCTTGGCTAGCGGGGACGCAGATACGCAGTATTTT.

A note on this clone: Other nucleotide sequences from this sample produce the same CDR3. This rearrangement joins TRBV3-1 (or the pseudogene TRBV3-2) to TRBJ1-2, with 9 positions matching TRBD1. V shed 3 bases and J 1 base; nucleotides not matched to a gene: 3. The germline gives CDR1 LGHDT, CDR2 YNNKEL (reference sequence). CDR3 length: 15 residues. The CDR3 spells CASSHLTGGNYGYTF. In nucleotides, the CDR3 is TGTGCCAGCAGCCATCTGACAGGGGGTAACTATGGCTACACCTTC.

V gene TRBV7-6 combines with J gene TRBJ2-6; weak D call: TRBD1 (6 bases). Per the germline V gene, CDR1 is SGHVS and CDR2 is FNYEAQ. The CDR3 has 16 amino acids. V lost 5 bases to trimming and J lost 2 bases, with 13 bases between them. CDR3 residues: CASSPAPGAGANVLTF. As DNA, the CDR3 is TGTGCCAGCAGCCCCGCCCCAGGGGCTGGGGCCAACGTCCTGACTTTC.

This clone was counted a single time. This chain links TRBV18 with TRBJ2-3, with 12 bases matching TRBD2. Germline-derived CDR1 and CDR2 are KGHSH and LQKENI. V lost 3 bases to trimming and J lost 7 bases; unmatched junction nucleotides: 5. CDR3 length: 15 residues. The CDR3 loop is CASSPPGLAGYTQYF. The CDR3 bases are TGTGCCAGCTCACCCCCCGGACTAGCGGGGTATACGCAGTATTTT.

The CDR3 region has the DNA TGCGCCAGCAAGAAAGAAGCGGGGGGGCCAGGCTATGAGCAGTTCTTC. It is translated as CASKKEAGGPGYEQFF. V usage is TRBV10-2 and J usage is TRBJ2-1; 10 bases map to TRBD2. The trim removed 7 bases at V and 8 bases at J, leaving 14 bases unmatched. From germline, CDR1 is WSHSY and CDR2 SAAADI. This CDR3 is built from 16 residues.